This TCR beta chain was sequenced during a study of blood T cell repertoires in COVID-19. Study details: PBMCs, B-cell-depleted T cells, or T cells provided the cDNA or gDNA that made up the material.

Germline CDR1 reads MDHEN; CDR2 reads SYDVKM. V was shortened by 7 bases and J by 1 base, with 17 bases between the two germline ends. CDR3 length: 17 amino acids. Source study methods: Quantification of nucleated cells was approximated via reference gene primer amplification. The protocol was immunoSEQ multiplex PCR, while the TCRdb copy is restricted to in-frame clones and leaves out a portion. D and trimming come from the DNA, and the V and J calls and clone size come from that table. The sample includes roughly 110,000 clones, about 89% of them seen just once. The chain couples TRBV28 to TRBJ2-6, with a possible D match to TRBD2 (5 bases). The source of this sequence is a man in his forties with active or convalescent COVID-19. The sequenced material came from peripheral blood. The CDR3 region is CASNFYGVSSGANVLTF. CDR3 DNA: TGTGCCAGCAATTTTTACGGGGTGTCGTCTGGGGCCAACGTCCTGACTTTC. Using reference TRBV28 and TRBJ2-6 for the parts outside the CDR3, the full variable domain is DVKVTQSSRYLVKRTGEKVFLECVQDMDHENMFWYRQDPGLGLRLIYFSYDVKMKEKGDIPEGYSVSREKKERFSLILESASTNQTSMYLCASNFYGVSSGANVLTFGAGSRLTVL.